This T cell receptor (beta chain) was sequenced during a study of cytomegalovirus exposure and HLA in healthy donors. The PCR contained 60 Vbeta and 13 Jbeta primers. TCRdb keeps only in-frame clones here, not all; method: immunoSEQ multiplex PCR. The data show 110,000 to 150,000 clones, roughly 77% seen once. V shed 3 bases and J shed 6 bases, with 15 bases lying between them. The CDR3 consists of 14 residues. Looked up from germline, CDR1 is SGDLS and CDR2 is YYNGEE. The TCR sequence derives from a male donor in good health and CMV-seronegative. The sequenced material came from PBMCs. The chain joins TRBV9 to TRBJ1-1; D is ambiguous. The CDR3 coding sequence is TGTGCCAGCAGCGCCGGCCTCGGGGTGTCTGAAGCTTTCTTT. Translation gives CASSAGLGVSEAFF.